This TCR beta chain originates from a study of cytomegalovirus exposure and HLA in healthy donors. Study conclusions and caveats: Most subjects' HLA-A and HLA-B alleles were reportedly predicted from TCR beta sequences. The Asian-associated ancestry cluster reportedly had fewer N-insertions than the 666-donor mean in a later analysis. Later on, an analysis showed TCR association rates differing by HLA locus, with DRB1 the most and HLA-C the fewest. Generally TCR sequences proved uncommon, though certain public TCRs appeared in numerous donors.

This clone was seen a single time. Its cognate antigen is unknown. The PCR used 60 Vbeta and 13 Jbeta primers. Method: immunoSEQ multiplex PCR; TCRdb's copy keeps in-frame clones and lacks some. Of over 200,000 clones in the sample, around 76% were seen once. This TCR came from a woman aged 40 to 49 in good health and CMV-seropositive. The specimen sequenced was PBMCs.

The CDR3 region is CASSVGGGPSREAFF. CDR3 DNA sequence: TGTGCCAGCAGCGTAGGAGGGGGCCCAAGTAGGGAAGCTTTCTTT. V gene TRBV9 combines with J gene TRBJ1-1, with TRBD1 matching over 7 bases. The CDR3 extends over 15 amino acids. The V gene's germline CDR1 is SGDLS and CDR2 YYNGEE. V lost 0 bases, J lost 8 bases, and 10 bases stayed unmatched.